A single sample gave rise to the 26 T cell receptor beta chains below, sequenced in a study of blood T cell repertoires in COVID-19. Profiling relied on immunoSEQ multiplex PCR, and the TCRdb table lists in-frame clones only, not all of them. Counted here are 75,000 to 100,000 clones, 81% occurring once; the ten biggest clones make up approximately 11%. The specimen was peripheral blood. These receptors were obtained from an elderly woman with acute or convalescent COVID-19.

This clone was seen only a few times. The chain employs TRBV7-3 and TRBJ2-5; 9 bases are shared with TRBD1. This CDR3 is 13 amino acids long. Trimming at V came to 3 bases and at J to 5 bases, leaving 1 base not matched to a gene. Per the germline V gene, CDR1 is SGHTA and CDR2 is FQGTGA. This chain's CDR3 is CASSFDRGETQYF. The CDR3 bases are TGTGCCAGCAGCTTCGACAGGGGGGAGACCCAGTACTTC.

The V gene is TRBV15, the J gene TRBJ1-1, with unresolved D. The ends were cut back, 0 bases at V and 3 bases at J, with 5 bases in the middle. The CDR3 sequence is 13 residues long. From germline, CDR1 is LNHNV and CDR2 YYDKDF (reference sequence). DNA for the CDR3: TGTGCCACCAGCAGAGATTCATACACTGAAGCTTTCTTT. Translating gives CATSRDSYTEAFF.

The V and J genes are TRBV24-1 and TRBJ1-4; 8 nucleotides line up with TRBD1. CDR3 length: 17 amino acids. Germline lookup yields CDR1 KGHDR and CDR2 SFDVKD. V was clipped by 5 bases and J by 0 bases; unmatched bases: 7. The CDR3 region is CATSGTGQGSTNEKLFF. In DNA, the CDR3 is TGTGCCACCAGTGGAACAGGACAGGGATCAACTAATGAAAAACTGTTTTTT.

The chain's CDR3 is CASGGQANSYEQYV. The CDR3 region has the DNA TGTGCCAGCGGAGGACAGGCAAACTCCTACGAGCAGTACGTC. The chain recombines TRBV28 with TRBJ2-7; 7 nucleotides align to TRBD1. V dropped 8 bases and J dropped 0; count of bases not matched to a gene: 7. This CDR3 has 14 amino acids. Germline V lookup: CDR1 MDHEN, CDR2 SYDVKM.

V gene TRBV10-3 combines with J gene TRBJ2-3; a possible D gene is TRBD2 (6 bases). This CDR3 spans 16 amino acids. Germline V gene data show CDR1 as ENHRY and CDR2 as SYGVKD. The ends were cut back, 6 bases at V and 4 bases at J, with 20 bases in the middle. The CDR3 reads CAIRKTGLLLADTQYF. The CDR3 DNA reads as TGTGCCATCAGGAAGACTGGACTACTTCTCGCAGATACGCAGTATTTT.

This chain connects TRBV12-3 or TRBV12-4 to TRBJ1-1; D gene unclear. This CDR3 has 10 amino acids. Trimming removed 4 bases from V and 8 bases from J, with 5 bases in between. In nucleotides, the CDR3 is TGTGCCAGCAGTTCCAGGGAAGCTTTCTTT. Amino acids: CASSSREAFF.

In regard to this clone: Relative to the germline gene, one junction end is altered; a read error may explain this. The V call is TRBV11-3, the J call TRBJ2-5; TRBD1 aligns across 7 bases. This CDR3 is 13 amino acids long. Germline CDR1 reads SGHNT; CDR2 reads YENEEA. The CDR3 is CASSRDRQATQYF. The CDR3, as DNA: TGTGCCAGCAGTCGGGACAGACAAGCGACCCAGTACTTC.

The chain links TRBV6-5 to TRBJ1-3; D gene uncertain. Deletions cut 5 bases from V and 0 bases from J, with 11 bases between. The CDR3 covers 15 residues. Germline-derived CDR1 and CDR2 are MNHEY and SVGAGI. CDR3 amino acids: CASSLTVFSGNTIYF. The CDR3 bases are TGTGCCAGCAGTCTTACAGTATTCTCTGGAAACACCATATATTTT.

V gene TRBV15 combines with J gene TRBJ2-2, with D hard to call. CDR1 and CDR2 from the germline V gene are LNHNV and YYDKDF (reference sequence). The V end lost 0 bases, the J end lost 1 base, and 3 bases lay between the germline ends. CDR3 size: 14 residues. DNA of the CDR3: TGTGCCACCAGCAGAGACAGGAACACCGGGGAGCTGTTTTTT. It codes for CATSRDRNTGELFF.

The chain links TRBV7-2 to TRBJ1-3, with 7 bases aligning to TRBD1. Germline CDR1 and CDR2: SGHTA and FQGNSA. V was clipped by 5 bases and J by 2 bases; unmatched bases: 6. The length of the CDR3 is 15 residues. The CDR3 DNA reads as TGTGCCAGCAGCCCAACAGGGGTGACTGGAAACACCATATATTTT. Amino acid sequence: CASSPTGVTGNTIYF.

Here the CDR3 reads CASSPDSPSDTQYF. The DNA of the CDR3 is TGCGCCAGCAGCCCGGACAGTCCATCAGATACGCAGTATTTT. The J gene is TRBJ2-3, the V gene TRBV4-1; D may be TRBD1 (6 bases). This CDR3 spans 14 amino acids. Germline V gene data show CDR1 as MGHRA and CDR2 as YSYEKL. The ends were cut back, 4 bases at V and 4 bases at J, with 12 bases in the middle.

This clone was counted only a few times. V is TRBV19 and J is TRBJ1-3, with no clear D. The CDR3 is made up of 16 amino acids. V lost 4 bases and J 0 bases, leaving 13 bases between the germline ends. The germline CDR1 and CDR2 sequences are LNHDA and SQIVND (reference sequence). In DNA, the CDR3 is TGTGCCAGTAGTAACATTGTCCGGAGCTCTGGAAACACCATATATTTT. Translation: CASSNIVRSSGNTIYF.

The CDR3 region has the DNA TGTGCCATAAACCCCGGCACAGGTTTTAACTATGGCTACACCTTC. This codes for CAINPGTGFNYGYTF. This chain connects TRBV19 to TRBJ1-2; D perhaps matches TRBD1 (5 bases). V dropped 10 bases and J dropped 1 base, with 19 bases sitting between them. CDR1 LNHDA and CDR2 SQIVND come from the germline V gene (reference sequence). The length of the CDR3 is 15 residues.

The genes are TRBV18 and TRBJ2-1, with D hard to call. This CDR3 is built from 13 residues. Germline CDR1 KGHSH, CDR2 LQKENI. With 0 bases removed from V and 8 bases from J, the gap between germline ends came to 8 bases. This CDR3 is CASSPPSRDEQFF. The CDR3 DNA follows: TGTGCCAGCTCACCACCTAGCCGCGATGAGCAGTTCTTC.

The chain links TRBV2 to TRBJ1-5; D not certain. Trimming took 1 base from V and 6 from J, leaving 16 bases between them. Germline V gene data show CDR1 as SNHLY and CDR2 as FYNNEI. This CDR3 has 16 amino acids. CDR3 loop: CASSEESGQRTQPQHF. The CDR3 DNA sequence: TGTGCCAGCAGTGAAGAAAGCGGGCAGAGGACTCAGCCCCAGCATTTT.

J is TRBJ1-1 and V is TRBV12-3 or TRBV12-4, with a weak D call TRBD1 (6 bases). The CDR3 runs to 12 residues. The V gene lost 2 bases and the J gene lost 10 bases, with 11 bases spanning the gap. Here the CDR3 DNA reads TGTGCCAGCAGTTTATTCAGGGGCGCAGCTTTCTTT. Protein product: CASSLFRGAAFF.

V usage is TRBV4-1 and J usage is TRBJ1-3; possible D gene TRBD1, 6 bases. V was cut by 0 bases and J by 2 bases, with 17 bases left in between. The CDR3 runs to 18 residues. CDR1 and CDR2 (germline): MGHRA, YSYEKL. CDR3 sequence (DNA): TGCGCCAGCAGCCAAGAAGGGGGAGGGGGGTACGCTGGAAACACCATATATTTT. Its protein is CASSQEGGGGYAGNTIYF.

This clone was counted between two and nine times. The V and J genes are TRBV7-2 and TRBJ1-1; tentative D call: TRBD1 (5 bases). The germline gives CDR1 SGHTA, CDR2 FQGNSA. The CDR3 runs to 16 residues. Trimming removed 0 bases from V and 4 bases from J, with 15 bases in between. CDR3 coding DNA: TGTGCCAGCAGCTTAGCGGTCGTCGTCGGGGGCACTGAAGCTTTCTTT. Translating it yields CASSLAVVVGGTEAFF.

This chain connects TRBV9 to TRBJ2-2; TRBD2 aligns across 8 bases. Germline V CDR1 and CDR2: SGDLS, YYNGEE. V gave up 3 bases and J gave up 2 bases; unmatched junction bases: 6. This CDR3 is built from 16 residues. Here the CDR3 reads CASSARTSPNTGELFF. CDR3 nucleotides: TGTGCCAGCAGCGCTAGGACTAGCCCCAACACCGGGGAGCTGTTTTTT.

CDR3 bases: TGTGCCAGTATCCCAGGGTTTGGTCGGACTGAAGCTTTCTTT. The encoded protein is CASIPGFGRTEAFF. The chain couples TRBV28 to TRBJ1-1; D might be TRBD1 (5 bases). Trimming pared 9 bases from V and 5 bases from J, leaving 19 bases between. This CDR3 contains 14 residues. The germline V gene encodes CDR1 MDHEN and CDR2 SYDVKM.

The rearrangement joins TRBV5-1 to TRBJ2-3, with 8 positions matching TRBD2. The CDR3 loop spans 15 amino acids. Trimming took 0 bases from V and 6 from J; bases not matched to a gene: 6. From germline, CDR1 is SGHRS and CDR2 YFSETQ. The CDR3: CASSLAGRGGDTQYF. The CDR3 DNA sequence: TGCGCCAGCAGCTTGGCCGGGCGCGGGGGGGATACGCAGTATTTT. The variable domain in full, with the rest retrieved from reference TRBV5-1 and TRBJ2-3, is KAGVTQTPRYLIKTRGQQVTLSCSPISGHRSVSWYQQTPGQGLQFLFEYFSETQRNKGNFPGRFSGRQFSNSRSEMNVSTLELGDSALYLCASSLAGRGGDTQYFGPGTRLTVL.

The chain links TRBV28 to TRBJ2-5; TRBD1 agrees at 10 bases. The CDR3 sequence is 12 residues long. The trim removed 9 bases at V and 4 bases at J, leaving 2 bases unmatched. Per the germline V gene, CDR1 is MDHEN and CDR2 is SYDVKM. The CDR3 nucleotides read TGTGCCAGGGACAGGGGGAGAGAGACCCAGTACTTC. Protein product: CARDRGRETQYF.

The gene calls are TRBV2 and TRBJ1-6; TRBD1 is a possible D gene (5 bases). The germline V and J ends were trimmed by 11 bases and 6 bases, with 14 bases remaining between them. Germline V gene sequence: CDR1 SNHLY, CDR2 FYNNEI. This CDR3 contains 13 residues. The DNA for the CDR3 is TGTGCCGCCGGGGGTCAGAGTAATTCACCCCTCCACTTT. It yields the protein CAAGGQSNSPLHF.

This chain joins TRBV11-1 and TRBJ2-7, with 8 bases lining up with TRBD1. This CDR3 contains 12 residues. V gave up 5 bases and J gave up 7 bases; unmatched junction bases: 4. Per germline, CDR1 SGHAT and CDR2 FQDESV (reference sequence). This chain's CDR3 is CASSPGQAEQYF. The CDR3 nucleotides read TGTGCCAGCAGCCCGGGACAGGCTGAGCAGTACTTC.

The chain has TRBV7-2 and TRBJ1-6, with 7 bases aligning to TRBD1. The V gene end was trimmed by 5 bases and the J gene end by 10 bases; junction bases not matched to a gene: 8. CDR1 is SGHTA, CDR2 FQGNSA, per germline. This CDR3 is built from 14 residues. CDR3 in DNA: TGTGCCAGCAGCCTAGGGGGCAAAGAGTCACCCCTCCACTTT. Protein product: CASSLGGKESPLHF.

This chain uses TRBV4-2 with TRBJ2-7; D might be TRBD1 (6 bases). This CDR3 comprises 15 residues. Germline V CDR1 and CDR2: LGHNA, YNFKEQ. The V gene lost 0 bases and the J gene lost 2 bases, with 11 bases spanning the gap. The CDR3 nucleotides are TGTGCCAGCAGCCAAGAACAGGGTGACCCCTACGAGCAGTACTTC. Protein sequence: CASSQEQGDPYEQYF.